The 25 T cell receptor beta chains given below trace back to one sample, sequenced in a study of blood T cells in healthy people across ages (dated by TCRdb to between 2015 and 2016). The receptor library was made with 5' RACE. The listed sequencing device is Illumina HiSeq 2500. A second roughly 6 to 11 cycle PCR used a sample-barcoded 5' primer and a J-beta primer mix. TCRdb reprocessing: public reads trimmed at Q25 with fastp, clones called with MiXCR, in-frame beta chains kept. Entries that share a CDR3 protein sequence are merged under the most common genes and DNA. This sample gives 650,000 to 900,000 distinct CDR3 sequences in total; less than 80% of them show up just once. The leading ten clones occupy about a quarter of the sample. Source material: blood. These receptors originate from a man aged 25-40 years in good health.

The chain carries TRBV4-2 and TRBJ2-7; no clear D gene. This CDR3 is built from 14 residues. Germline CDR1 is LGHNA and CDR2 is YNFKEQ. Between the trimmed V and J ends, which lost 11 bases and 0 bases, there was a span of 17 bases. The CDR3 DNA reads TGTGCCTATGCCTCAGGTAGGAGCTCCTACGAGCAGTACTTC. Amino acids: CAYASGRSSYEQYF.

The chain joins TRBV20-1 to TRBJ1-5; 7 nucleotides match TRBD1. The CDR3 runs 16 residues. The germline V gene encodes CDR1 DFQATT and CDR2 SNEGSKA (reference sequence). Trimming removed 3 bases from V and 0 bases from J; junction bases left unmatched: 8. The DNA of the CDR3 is TGCAGTGCTAGGGGAGGGACAGACCTTAGCAATCAGCCCCAGCATTTT. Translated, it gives CSARGGTDLSNQPQHF.

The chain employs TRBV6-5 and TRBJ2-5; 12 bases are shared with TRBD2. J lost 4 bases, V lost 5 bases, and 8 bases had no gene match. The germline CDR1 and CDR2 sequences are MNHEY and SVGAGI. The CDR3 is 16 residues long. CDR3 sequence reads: CASSLWTSGTPETQYF. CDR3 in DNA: TGTGCCAGCAGTCTATGGACTAGCGGGACTCCAGAGACCCAGTACTTC.

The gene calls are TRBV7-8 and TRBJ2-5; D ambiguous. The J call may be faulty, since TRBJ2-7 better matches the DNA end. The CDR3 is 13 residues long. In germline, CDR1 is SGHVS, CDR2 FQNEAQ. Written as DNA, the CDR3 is TGTGCCAGCAGCCAAAGACTGAACTACGAGCAGTACTTC. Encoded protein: CASSQRLNYEQYF.

DNA of the CDR3: TGTGCCAGCAGTTCCCGGACAGTATCGACCTATGGCTACACCTTC. This encodes CASSSRTVSTYGYTF. J is TRBJ1-2 and V is TRBV2; possible D gene TRBD1, 6 bases. This CDR3 is 15 amino acids long. Germline V gene data show CDR1 as SNHLY and CDR2 as FYNNEI. Trimming stripped 5 bases from V and 4 bases from J, with 17 bases between.

CDR3: CAIRGTGTQETQYF. Written as DNA, the CDR3 is TGTGCCATCAGAGGGACAGGGACCCAAGAGACCCAGTACTTC. The chain links TRBV10-3 to TRBJ2-5; the match to TRBD1 covers 9 bases. Germline trimming cut 6 bases from V and 1 base from J; bases unmatched to any gene: 3. This CDR3 contains 14 residues. The germline V gene has CDR1 ENHRY and CDR2 SYGVKD.

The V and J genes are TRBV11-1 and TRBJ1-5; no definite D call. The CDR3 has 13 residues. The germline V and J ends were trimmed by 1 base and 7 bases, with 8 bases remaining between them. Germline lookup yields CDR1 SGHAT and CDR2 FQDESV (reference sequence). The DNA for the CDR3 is TGTGCCAGCAGCTTAGAGGAGGGACAGCCCCAGCATTTT. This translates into CASSLEEGQPQHF.

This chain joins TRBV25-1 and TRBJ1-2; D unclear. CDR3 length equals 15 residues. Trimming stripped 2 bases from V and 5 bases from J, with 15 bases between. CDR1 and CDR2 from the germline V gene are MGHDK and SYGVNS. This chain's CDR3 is CASSEGREVGYGYTF. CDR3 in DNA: TGTGCCAGCAGTGAAGGGAGGGAAGTAGGATATGGCTACACCTTC.

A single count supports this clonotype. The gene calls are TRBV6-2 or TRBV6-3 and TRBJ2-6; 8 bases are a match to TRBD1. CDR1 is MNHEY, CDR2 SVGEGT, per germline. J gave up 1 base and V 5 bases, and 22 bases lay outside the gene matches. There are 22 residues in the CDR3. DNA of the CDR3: TGTGCCAGCAGTAAACGCCGCGGACAGGGAGATTCAAGCAGATCTGGGGCCAACGTCCTGACTTTC. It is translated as CASSKRRGQGDSSRSGANVLTF.

CDR3 DNA: TGTGCCAGCAGCCCCCCTCAGGGAAGGGGGGCCTACGAGCAGTACTTC. Residues: CASSPPQGRGAYEQYF. The chain recombines TRBV6-2 or TRBV6-3 with TRBJ2-7, with D perhaps matching TRBD1 or TRBD2 (6 bases each). V lost 6 bases and J 2 bases, leaving 20 bases between the germline ends. CDR3 length: 16 amino acids. CDR1 is MNHEY and CDR2 is SVGEGT in the germline V gene.

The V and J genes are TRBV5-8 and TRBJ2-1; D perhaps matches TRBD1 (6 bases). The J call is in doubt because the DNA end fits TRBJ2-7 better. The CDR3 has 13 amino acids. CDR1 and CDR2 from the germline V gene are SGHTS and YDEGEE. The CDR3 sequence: CASRSRGTHEQYF. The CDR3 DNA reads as TGTGCCAGCAGGTCGAGGGGGACCCACGAGCAGTACTTC.

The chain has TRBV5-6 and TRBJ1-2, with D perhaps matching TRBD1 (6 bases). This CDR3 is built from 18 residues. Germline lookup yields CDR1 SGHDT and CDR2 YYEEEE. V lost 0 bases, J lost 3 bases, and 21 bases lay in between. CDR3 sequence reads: CASSLDGGEAGPYYGYTF. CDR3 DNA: TGTGCCAGCAGCTTGGATGGGGGCGAAGCAGGACCCTACTATGGCTACACCTTC.

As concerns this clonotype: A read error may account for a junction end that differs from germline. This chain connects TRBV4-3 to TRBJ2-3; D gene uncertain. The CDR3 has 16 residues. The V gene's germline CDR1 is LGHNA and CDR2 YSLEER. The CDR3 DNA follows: TGCGCCAGCAGCCAAGATTTGAAGGTACAAGTAGATGCGCAGTATTTT. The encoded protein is CASSQDLKVQVDAQYF.

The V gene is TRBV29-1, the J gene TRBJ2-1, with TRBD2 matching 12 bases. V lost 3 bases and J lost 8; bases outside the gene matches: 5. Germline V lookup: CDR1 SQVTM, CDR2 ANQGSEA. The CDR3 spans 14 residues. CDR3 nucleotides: TGCAGCGTTGACGCTAGCGGGGGGGCGTATGAGCAGTTCTTC. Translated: CSVDASGGAYEQFF.

CDR3 protein: CASSQGTEGDTQYF. DNA of the CDR3: TGCGCCAGCAGCCAAGGGACCGAGGGGGATACGCAGTATTTT. This chain connects TRBV4-3 to TRBJ2-3; D is possibly TRBD1 or TRBD2 (5 bases each). Trimming removed 1 base at V and 6 bases at J, with 11 bases between. CDR3 length: 14 residues. Germline V gene data show CDR1 as LGHNA and CDR2 as YSLEER.

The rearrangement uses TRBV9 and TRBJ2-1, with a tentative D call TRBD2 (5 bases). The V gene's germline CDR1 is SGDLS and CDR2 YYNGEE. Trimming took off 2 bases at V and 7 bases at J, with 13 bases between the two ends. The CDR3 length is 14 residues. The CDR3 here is CASSVRTGKNEQFF. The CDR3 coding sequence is TGTGCCAGCAGCGTTCGGACTGGAAAGAATGAGCAGTTCTTC.

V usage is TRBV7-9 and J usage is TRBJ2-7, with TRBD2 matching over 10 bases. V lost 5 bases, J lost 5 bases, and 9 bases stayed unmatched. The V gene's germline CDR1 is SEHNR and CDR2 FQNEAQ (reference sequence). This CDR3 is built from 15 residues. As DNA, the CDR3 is TGTGCCAGCAGCCCTCCCGGGACTAGCGTCAACGAGCAGTACTTC. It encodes CASSPPGTSVNEQYF.

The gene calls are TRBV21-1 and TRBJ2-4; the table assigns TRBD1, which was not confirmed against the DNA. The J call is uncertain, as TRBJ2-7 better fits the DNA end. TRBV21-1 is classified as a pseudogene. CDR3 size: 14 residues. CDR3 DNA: TGTGCCAGCAGCGTCCGGGACAGGGTTCGCGAGCAGTACTTC. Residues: CASSVRDRVREQYF.

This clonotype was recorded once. CDR3 sequence reads: CASSEVRSGVGTQYF. The CDR3 coding sequence is TGTGCCAGCAGTGAAGTACGGTCCGGGGTAGGGACCCAGTACTTC. The chain uses TRBV2 and TRBJ2-5, with D possibly TRBD2 on 5 matching bases. The CDR3 loop spans 15 amino acids. The V gene lost 1 base and the J gene lost 7 bases, with 16 bases spanning the gap. Germline V lookup: CDR1 SNHLY, CDR2 FYNNEI.

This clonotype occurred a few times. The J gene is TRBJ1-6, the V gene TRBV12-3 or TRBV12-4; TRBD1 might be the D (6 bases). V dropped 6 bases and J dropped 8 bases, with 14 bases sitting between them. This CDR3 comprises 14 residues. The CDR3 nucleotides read TGTGCCAGCAGAATCGGGGGGGCGGATTCACCCCTCCACTTT. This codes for CASRIGGADSPLHF.

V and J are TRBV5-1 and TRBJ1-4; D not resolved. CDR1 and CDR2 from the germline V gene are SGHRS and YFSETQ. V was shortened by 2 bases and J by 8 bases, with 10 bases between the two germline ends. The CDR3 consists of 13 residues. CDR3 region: CASSLSAREKLFF. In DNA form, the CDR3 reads TGCGCCAGCAGCTTATCCGCCAGAGAAAAACTGTTTTTT.

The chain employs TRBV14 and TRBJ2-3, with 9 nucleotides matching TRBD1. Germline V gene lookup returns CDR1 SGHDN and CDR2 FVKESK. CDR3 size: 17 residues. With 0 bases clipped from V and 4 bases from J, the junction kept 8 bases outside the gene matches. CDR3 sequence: CASSQDGTGFLADTQYF. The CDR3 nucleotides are TGTGCCAGCAGCCAAGATGGGACAGGGTTTTTGGCAGATACGCAGTATTTT.

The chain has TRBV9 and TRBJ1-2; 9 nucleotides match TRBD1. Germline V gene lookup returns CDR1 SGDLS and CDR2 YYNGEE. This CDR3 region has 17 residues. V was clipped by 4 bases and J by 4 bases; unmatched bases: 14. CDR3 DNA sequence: TGTGCCAGCAGCCTCGGATCCGGGACAGGGATTAGCTATGGCTACACCTTC. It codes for CASSLGSGTGISYGYTF. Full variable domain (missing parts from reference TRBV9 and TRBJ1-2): DSGVTQTPKHLITATGQRVTLRCSPRSGDLSVYWYQQSLDQGLQFLIQYYNGEERAKGNILERFSAQQFPDLHSELNLSSLELGDSALYFCASSLGSGTGISYGYTFGSGTRLTVV.

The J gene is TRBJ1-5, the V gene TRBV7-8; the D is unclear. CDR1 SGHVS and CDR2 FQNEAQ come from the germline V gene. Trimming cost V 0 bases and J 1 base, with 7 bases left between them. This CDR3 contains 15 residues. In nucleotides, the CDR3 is TGTGCCAGCAGCTTAGCGGGTCAGAGCAATCAGCCCCAGCATTTT. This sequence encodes CASSLAGQSNQPQHF.

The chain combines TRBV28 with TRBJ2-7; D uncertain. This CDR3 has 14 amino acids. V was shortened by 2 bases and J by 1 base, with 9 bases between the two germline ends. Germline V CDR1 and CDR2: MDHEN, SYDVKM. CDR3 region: CASSLGSASYEQYF. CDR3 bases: TGTGCCAGCAGTTTAGGGTCAGCTTCCTACGAGCAGTACTTC.